The 8 T cell receptor beta chains reported below all come from one sample, sequenced in a study of cytotoxic CD8 clonotypes in ibrutinib-treated CLL (TCRdb year 2021). Libraries were made using the immunoSEQ multiplex PCR assay. TCRdb retrieved this table from immuneACCESS and kept in-frame rearrangements only. Not all clones are present; in checked studies, unresolved V genes account for under half, and no reason is known for the remainder. Present in this sample are a few hundred thousand clones, 70% to 80% of which were seen just once. In total, the top ten clones hold 5.5% to 8% of the sample. This material consisted of PBMCs, taken before ibrutinib treatment. Receptors were obtained from a human donor with chronic lymphocytic leukemia.

The rearrangement uses TRBV4-1 and TRBJ2-7; D is perhaps TRBD1 or TRBD2 (5 bases each). The V and J ends lost 3 bases and 2 bases respectively, with 11 bases between them. Germline-derived CDR1 and CDR2 are MGHRA and YSYEKL. This CDR3 comprises 14 residues. The CDR3 loop reads CASSQTLGAYEQYF. CDR3 sequence (DNA): TGCGCCAGCAGCCAGACACTAGGGGCCTACGAGCAGTACTTC.

The chain couples TRBV28 to TRBJ2-7; D gene unclear. Germline CDR1 MDHEN, CDR2 SYDVKM. This CDR3 has 12 amino acids. V lost 6 bases and J lost 3, with 9 bases in between. The DNA of the CDR3 is TGTGCCAGCAGCATGAAGAACTACGAGCAGTACTTC. Its protein is CASSMKNYEQYF.

This sequence joins TRBV4-1 and TRBJ2-7; 9 bases match TRBD2. V gave up 4 bases and J gave up 0 bases; unmatched junction bases: 7. This CDR3 comprises 16 residues. Germline values: CDR1 MGHRA, CDR2 YSYEKL. The CDR3 loop is CASSRVAGANSYEQYF. In DNA, the CDR3 is TGCGCCAGCAGCCGCGTAGCGGGAGCGAACTCCTACGAGCAGTACTTC.

This sequence joins TRBV9 and TRBJ2-4, with a possible D match to TRBD1 (6 bases). Per the germline V gene, CDR1 is SGDLS and CDR2 is YYNGEE. The CDR3 is 14 amino acids. Trimming removed 0 bases from V and 5 bases from J, with 9 bases in between. The CDR3 loop is CASSVGQVQNIQYF. In DNA form, the CDR3 reads TGTGCCAGCAGCGTAGGACAGGTCCAAAACATTCAGTACTTC.

The rearrangement joins TRBV7-8 to TRBJ2-6, with D maybe TRBD2 (6 bases). Trimming cost V 6 bases and J 5 bases, with 26 bases left between them. The CDR3 spans 19 residues. Per germline, CDR1 SGHVS and CDR2 FQNEAQ. CDR3 in DNA: TGTGCCAGCAGTCTGCGGGGCGGCCAGATGGGTTTGAGGGCCAACGTCCTGACTTTC. This gives the protein CASSLRGGQMGLRANVLTF.

The CDR3 sequence: CASSVGAAEVGRETQYF. CDR3 DNA: TGTGCCAGCAGCGTAGGTGCCGCGGAGGTGGGACGGGAGACCCAGTACTTC. This sequence joins TRBV9 and TRBJ2-5; perhaps D is TRBD1 or TRBD2 (5 bases each). This CDR3 comprises 17 residues. V was trimmed by 0 bases and J by 5 bases, leaving 20 bases between them. Germline CDR1 is SGDLS and CDR2 is YYNGEE.

The V and J genes are TRBV2 and TRBJ1-5; D unresolved. Germline V gives CDR1 SNHLY, CDR2 FYNNEI. The CDR3 runs to 13 residues. Trimming stripped 7 bases from V and 0 bases from J, with 7 bases between. The CDR3 reads CASNRDSNQPQHF. As DNA, the CDR3 is TGTGCCAGCAATAGGGATAGCAATCAGCCCCAGCATTTT.

The chain carries TRBV27 and TRBJ1-2; the D is unclear. CDR1 is MNHEY, CDR2 SMNVEV, per germline (reference sequence). V was cut by 9 bases and J by 2 bases, with 16 bases left in between. The CDR3 covers 14 residues. Here the CDR3 DNA reads TGTGCCAGTGTTAAAACCCGAGGGAACTATGGCTACACCTTC. As protein: CASVKTRGNYGYTF.